This section outlines one T cell receptor (beta chain) sequence together with its context. This sample stems from a study of blood T cell repertoires in COVID-19. About the study: Nucleic acid was either cDNA or gDNA, and it came from T cells, B-cell-depleted T cells, or PBMCs.

Some clones are missing from TCRdb's copy, which holds only in-frame ones; the method was immunoSEQ multiplex PCR. The table records more than 250,000 clones, roughly 87% of them present only once. This CDR3 contains 15 residues. Unmatched junction bases numbered 18, after V lost 10 bases and J lost 9 bases. Germline-derived CDR1 and CDR2 are ENHRY and SYGVKD. This TCR derives from a man aged 50 to 60 with active or convalescent COVID-19. The sequencing sample was made of peripheral blood. The chain couples TRBV10-3 to TRBJ1-3; 7 bases align to TRBD1. The CDR3 spells CATARISGGQSTIYF. DNA for the CDR3: TGTGCCACCGCCCGAATATCAGGGGGACAGAGCACCATATATTTT.